This T cell receptor beta chain was documented in a study of shared clonotypes between healthy human individuals (dated by TCRdb to the early 2020s). Context from the whole study: A couple of women and three men aged 18 to 49 years were included in the cohort. Different laboratories and diverse techniques were used to prepare libraries and sequence TCR repertoires, to increase sequencing depth and limit assay-specific biases. Leukapheresis yielded between about 0.94 and 10 billion PBMCs per donor. To estimate repertoire size and how much clonotypes are shared between individuals, the study performed deep sequencing of blood TCR repertoires from a handful of healthy adults. For each donor, three plates each were used for CD4 naive and CD4 memory, two plates were used for CD8 naive, and one plate was used for CD8 memory. What the research found in general, with its limitations: Rarefaction of sorted-subset datasets indicated incomplete sequencing despite the large sequencing depth. The small number of donors limited the genetic and exposure-history diversity represented. Sharing across a handful of donors was observed for about 4.8% of naive CD4, about 4% of naive CD8, 2% to 2.5% of memory CD4, and roughly 0.43% of memory CD8 clonotypes. Estimated clonotype richness was generally larger for naive than for memory subsets. Higher generation probabilities were observed for clonotypes shared by all four sorted-subset donors than for non-shared clonotypes. Only blood was sampled, and tissue TCR repertoires likely differ from those in blood. Pairwise subsampling led to the expectation that sequencing depth would affect the degree of clonotype sharing among donors.

Using the deep immunoSEQ assay, multiplex PCR amplified TCR CDR3 regions from genomic DNA. Extracted genomic DNA from each cell subset was distributed evenly across all wells of several immunoSEQ 96-well plates, and each plate was treated as a replicate. For sorted subsets, each replicate PCR was loaded with roughly 190 ng genomic DNA, equivalent to 30,000 or so T cell genomes. The purified libraries were quantified using a Qubit 3.0 fluorometer, sized with a Bioanalyzer 2100, and then quantified again using the KAPA Library Quantification kit. Every immunoSEQ 96-well plate was sequenced on a dedicated single-read 150-cycle Illumina NextSeq 550 flow cell. In the paper's pipeline: Because the immunoSEQ output held only junctional sequences and lacked quality scores, the filtering could not match the filtering applied to full-length reads. Sequences were annotated with PyIR, a Python wrapper for IgBLAST v1.9, using IMGT germline references to assign V/J genes and CDR3. Any read was removed if the V/J assignment was weak (E-value above 1e-6), the CDR3 was missing, or the read contained stop codons, out-of-frame junctions, or ambiguous translated residues. V3J clonotypes were defined as sequences sharing the same inferred V gene, J gene, and CDR3 amino acid sequence. The percentage overlap between two repertoires was calculated by dividing the number of shared unique clonotypes by the size of the smaller repertoire. Three approaches were used to assess repertoire richness: RTK rarefaction, the Chao1 estimator, and Recon v2.1 estimates of unobserved clonotypes. OLGA was used to compute generation probabilities for all TCRbeta clonotypes that the gDNA method yielded from a few donors. This immuneACCESS table, as held by TCRdb, lists in-frame sequences with V and J called but not all clones. Of the missing ones, under half trace to an unresolved V gene in checked studies; the others have no known cause. D and trimming come from the DNA, and the V and J calls and clone size come from that table. The sample records hundreds of thousands of clones, roughly 70% of which are singletons. About 2% of the sample goes to the ten largest clones.

Between the V and J ends, shortened by 4 bases and 1 base respectively, the junction contains 11 bases. From the cysteine through the phenylalanine, the CDR3 covers 15 amino acids. Left in the record is the CDR3 DNA by itself, 45 bases read in frame from the first base. CDR1 and CDR2 are read off the germline V gene as SGHRS and YFSETQ. The donors were healthy, HIV-negative adults who had no recently reported acute infections or vaccinations. Only Caucasian adults living in Nashville, Tennessee, USA were represented among the donors. CD4+ T cells were enriched by magnetic negative selection, after which naive cells were positively selected on CD45RA and the negative fraction was taken as the memory subset. Blood was obtained by leukapheresis, after which PBMCs were separated by Ficoll-Histopaque density gradient centrifugation and cryopreserved in liquid nitrogen vapor phase. Analytical flow cytometry was used to check the purity and quantity of every magnetically sorted T cell population. Genomic DNA was isolated from each sorted fraction and quantified by UV absorbance on a Nanodrop 2000c.

A remark on this clone: Its antigen is not yet known. The input lacks base qualities; no much larger clone sits a single base away.

The sequence was collected from a woman in her twenties or thirties in good health. What was sequenced was memory CD4+ T cells sorted from blood. The label giving this sample's cell subset or site can be read as: CD45RA-negative fraction. Recombination connected TRBV5-1 to TRBJ2-2; a tentative D call is TRBD1 (6 bases match). The DNA sequence is given as TGCGCCAGCAGCACGACGGGACAGAACACCGGGGAGCTGTTTTTT. This gives the protein CASSTTGQNTGELFF. When the CDR3 is completed using the reference TRBV5-1 and TRBJ2-2 genes on either side, the full variable domain is KAGVTQTPRYLIKTRGQQVTLSCSPISGHRSVSWYQQTPGQGLQFLFEYFSETQRNKGNFPGRFSGRQFSNSRSEMNVSTLELGDSALYLCASSTTGQNTGELFFGEGSRLTVL.